This TCR beta chain was sequenced for a study of blood T cell repertoires in COVID-19. Study summary: Collection of acute and convalescent COVID-19 samples took place in the United States, Italy and Spain.

In the authors' workflow: Reference gene primer amplification yielded estimated nucleated cell counts. Produced via immunoSEQ multiplex PCR; TCRdb's table is partial and in-frame only. D and trimming were read from the DNA, whereas the V and J calls and clone size are those reported in that table. The profile covers under 200,000 clones, with 86% appearing a single time and about 0.72% taken by the ten largest. This clone was picked up one time. The length of the CDR3 is 14 residues. V dropped 6 bases and J dropped 8; count of bases not matched to a gene: 8. Germline V gene data show CDR1 as SGHNT and CDR2 as YYREEE (reference sequence).

The sequence came from a woman between 65 and 79 years old with acute or convalescent COVID-19. V is TRBV5-4 and J is TRBJ2-1, with 10 bases matching TRBD1. Sequencing was carried out using peripheral blood. The CDR3 region is CASTRDRGRHEQFF. DNA of the CDR3: TGTGCCAGCACCCGGGACAGGGGTCGGCATGAGCAGTTCTTC.